What follows is one TCR beta chain and its context. CDR3 length: 16 amino acids. J gave up 0 bases and V 5 bases, and 5 bases lay outside the gene matches. The germline V gene has CDR1 SGHTA and CDR2 FQGNSA. The data belong to a study of CDR3 diversity in severe acne. MiXCR, run by TCRdb on the PCR reads, gives a single entry per CDR3 protein. The table includes approximately 90,000 distinct CDR3 sequences, approximately 49% detected once. The sequence derives from a male donor with severe acne vulgaris. The sequenced sample was blood. The rearrangement links TRBV7-2 to TRBJ1-5; 9 bases align to TRBD1. CDR3 sequence: CASSTRQGGSNQPQHF. CDR3 nucleotides: TGTGCCAGCAGCACCCGACAGGGGGGTAGCAATCAGCCCCAGCATTTT.